This is a list of T cell receptor beta chains from one sample in a study of OX40 agonist ivuxolimab in advanced cancers. Measured with immunoSEQ multiplex PCR; TCRdb has only the in-frame clones, and not every one. The sample shows approximately 79,000 clones, 80% to 95% of them seen only once. The sample consisted of CD4+ or CD8+ T cells sorted from blood, taken in a trial of the OX40 agonist ivuxolimab. The source of these receptors is an adult with an advanced solid tumor such as melanoma, head and neck, liver or kidney cancer. Both conserved end residues are part of each CDR3. A D gene is named only where the DNA matches it firmly. Not all rows give a size; the values are once, few, many and, for expanded clones, a class.

D	V	size	J	DNA	CDR3
.	TRBV11-2	.	TRBJ1-2	TGTGCCAGCAGCTTAGGGCCCACGAACTATGGCTACACCTTC	CASSLGPTNYGYTF
.	TRBV27	.	TRBJ2-7	TGTGCCAGCAGTCCCTATGGACAGACCTACGAGCAGTACTTC	CASSPYGQTYEQYF
TRBD1	TRBV11-2	once	TRBJ2-5	TGTGCCAGCAGCCCCGGGACAGCTCAAGAGACCCAGTACTTC	CASSPGTAQETQYF
.	TRBV12-5	.	TRBJ2-3	TGTGCTAGTGGTTTGGTACAGGTATCACGGTTCACAGATACGCAGTATTTT	CASGLVQVSRFTDTQYF
TRBD2	TRBV5-3	.	TRBJ2-1	TGTGCCAGAATCCCGACTAGCGGGAGCTCCTACAATGAGCAGTTCTTC	CARIPTSGSSYNEQFF
.	TRBV13	once	TRBJ2-3	TGTGCCAGCAGCTTATGGGGCCCTACGGGGGCTAGCACAGATACGCAGTATTTT	CASSLWGPTGASTDTQYF
.	TRBV2	.	TRBJ2-7	TGTGCCAGCACACTGAGCTCCTACGAGCAGTACTTC	CASTLSSYEQYF
.	TRBV7-9	.	TRBJ1-4	TGTGCCAGCAGCTCCGTCCGTGCCTCAACTAATGAAAAGCTGTTTTTT	CASSSVRASTNEKLFF
TRBD2	TRBV4-1	few	TRBJ2-5	TGCGCCAGCAGCCAAGTAGGAGTTGGCGGGGGGGCCCAAGAGACCCAGTACTTC	CASSQVGVGGGAQETQYF
.	TRBV4-1	.	TRBJ2-2	TGCGCCAGCAGTTACACCAACACCGGGGAGCTGTTTTTT	CASSYTNTGELFF
TRBD2	TRBV5-6	.	TRBJ2-3	TGTGCCAGCAGCGTAGCGGGGGGCTCCTGGACGCAGTATTTT	CASSVAGGSWTQYF
TRBD1	TRBV2	.	TRBJ1-2	TGTGCCAGCAGTGAAGCGACAGGGGTGTATGGCTACACCTTC	CASSEATGVYGYTF
.	TRBV7-9	.	TRBJ1-2	TGTGCCAGCAGCCGGACATCTTCCTGGGACTATGGCTACACCTTC	CASSRTSSWDYGYTF
.	TRBV12-5	once	TRBJ2-7	TGTGCTAGTGGTCCCTCCCCGAGTAGCGAGCAGTACTTC	CASGPSPSSEQYF